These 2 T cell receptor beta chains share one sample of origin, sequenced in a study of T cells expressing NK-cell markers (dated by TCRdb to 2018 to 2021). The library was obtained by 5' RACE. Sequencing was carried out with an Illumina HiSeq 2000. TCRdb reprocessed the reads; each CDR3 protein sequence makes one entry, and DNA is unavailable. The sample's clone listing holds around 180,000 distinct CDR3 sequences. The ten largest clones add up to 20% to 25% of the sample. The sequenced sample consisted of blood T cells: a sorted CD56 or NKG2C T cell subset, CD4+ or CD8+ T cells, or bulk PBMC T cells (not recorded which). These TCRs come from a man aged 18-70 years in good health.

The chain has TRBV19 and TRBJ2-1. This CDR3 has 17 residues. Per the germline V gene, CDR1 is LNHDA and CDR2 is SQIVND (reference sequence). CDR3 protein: CASSIVRTESSYNEQFF.

The CDR3: CASNTKGDPKPEKLFF. The rearrangement links TRBV2 to TRBJ1-4; TCRdb names TRBD1, which stays unverified in the absence of DNA. The CDR3 spans 16 residues. Germline loops: CDR1 SNHLY, CDR2 FYNNEI.